This T cell receptor (beta chain) came from a study of blood T cell repertoires in COVID-19. Profiling relied on immunoSEQ multiplex PCR, and the TCRdb table lists in-frame clones only, not all of them. Among roughly 250,000 clones listed, 91% were seen once. This clone was counted only a few times. Trimming pared 6 bases from V and 7 bases from J, leaving 18 bases between. The CDR3 extends over 15 amino acids. Germline assignment: CDR1 LNHDA and CDR2 SQIVND (reference sequence). Participant age was about 18 to 100 years, and participants resided in fewer than 30 US areas. Grouping used clinical history reported by participants in a survey and questionnaire.

This receptor was taken from a human donor in a cohort exposed to, infected with or recovered from COVID-19 (not recorded which). The donor label of this sample is uncertain. Sequenced input: PBMCs or T cells enriched from blood (not recorded which). The chain is built from TRBV19 and TRBJ1-4; D is possibly TRBD1 (5 bases). The CDR3 DNA reads TGTGCCAGTAGCCCCGCCTCAGGGAGGTTTGAAAAACTGTTTTTT. This codes for CASSPASGRFEKLFF. Full variable domain (rest looked up from reference TRBV19 and TRBJ1-4): DGGITQSPKYLFRKEGQNVTLSCEQNLNHDAMYWYRQDPGQGLRLIYYSQIVNDFQKGDIAEGYSVSREKKESFPLTVTSAQKNPTAFYLCASSPASGRFEKLFFGSGTQLSVL.